This TCR beta chain was identified during a study of blood T cell repertoires in COVID-19. Across the whole study: PBMCs, B-cell-depleted T cells, or T cells were the source of the cDNA or gDNA that made up the material.

Per the original methods: Using reference gene primer amplification, nucleated cell counts were estimated. Sequencing was performed with immunoSEQ multiplex PCR; in TCRdb, only in-frame clones are kept and a portion is missing. D and trimming were read from the DNA, whereas the V and J calls and clone size are those reported in that table. The profile covers about 160,000 clones, with approximately 80% appearing a single time and more than 7% taken by the ten largest. The CDR3 is 15 residues long. In germline, CDR1 is SGHVS, CDR2 FNYEAQ. Trimming left V 4 bases short and J 3 bases short, with 12 bases between.

Sequenced sample: peripheral blood. The chain recombines TRBV7-6 with TRBJ1-4; possible D gene TRBD1, 5 bases. The receptor comes from a woman older than 75 with active or convalescent COVID-19. The CDR3 sequence: CASSSAMGPNEKLFF. In DNA form, the CDR3 reads TGTGCCAGCAGCTCTGCTATGGGGCCTAATGAAAAACTGTTTTTT.